The clone carrying this T cell receptor (beta chain) turned up a few times. Its cognate antigen is unknown. TCRdb ran MiXCR on the 5' RACE reads and lists one entry per CDR3 protein. The data contain about 530,000 distinct CDR3 sequences, nearly 15% of them singletons. Trimming removed 10 bases at V and 4 bases at J, with 16 bases between. Looked up from germline, CDR1 is ENHRY and CDR2 is SYGVKD. CDR3 length equals 14 residues. The record originates from a study of identical twins. Study-level results: Modelling approaches yielded underestimates of out-of-frame TCR alpha sharing between monozygotic twins. Twin-shared out-of-frame alpha sequences were enriched for low generation probability. The same donors were not followed; conclusions instead depended on cross-sectional statistical analysis.

A further study also used this sample, focusing on yellow fever vaccine responses in identical twins.

The origin of this receptor is a young woman in good health. This chain joins TRBV10-3 and TRBJ2-2; D might be TRBD1 (5 bases). Sequenced input: CD4+ T cells sorted from blood. This chain's CDR3 is CATRTPSGTGELFF. The CDR3, as DNA: TGTGCCACCCGGACACCCTCGGGCACCGGGGAGCTGTTTTTT.